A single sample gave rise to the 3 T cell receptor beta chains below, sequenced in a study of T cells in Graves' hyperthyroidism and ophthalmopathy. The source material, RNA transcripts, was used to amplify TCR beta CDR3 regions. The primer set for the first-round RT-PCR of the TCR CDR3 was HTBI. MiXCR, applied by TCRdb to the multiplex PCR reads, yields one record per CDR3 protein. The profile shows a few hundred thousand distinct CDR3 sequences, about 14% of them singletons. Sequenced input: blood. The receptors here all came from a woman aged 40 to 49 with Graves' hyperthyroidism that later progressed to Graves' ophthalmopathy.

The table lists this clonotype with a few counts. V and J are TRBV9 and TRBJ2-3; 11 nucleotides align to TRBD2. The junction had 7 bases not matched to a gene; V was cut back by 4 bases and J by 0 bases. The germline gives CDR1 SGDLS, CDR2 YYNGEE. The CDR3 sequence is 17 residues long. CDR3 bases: TGTGCCAGCAGCTTAGCTAGCGGGAGGTATAGCACAGATACGCAGTATTTT. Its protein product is CASSLASGRYSTDTQYF.

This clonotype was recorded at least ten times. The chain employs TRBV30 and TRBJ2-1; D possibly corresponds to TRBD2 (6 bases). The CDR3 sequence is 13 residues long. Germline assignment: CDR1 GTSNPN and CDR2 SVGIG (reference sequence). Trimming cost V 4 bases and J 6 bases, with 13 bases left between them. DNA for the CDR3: TGTGCCTGGACCCCTGGGACTCTCAATGAGCAGTTCTTC. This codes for CAWTPGTLNEQFF.

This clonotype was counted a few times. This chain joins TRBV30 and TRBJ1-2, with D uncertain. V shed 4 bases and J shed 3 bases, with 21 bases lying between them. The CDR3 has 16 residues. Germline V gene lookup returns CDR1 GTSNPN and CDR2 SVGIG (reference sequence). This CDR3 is CAWTRIKGTLDYGYTF. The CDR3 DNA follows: TGTGCCTGGACTCGGATAAAGGGAACCCTAGACTATGGCTACACCTTC.